The rows below give T cell receptor beta chains drawn from one sample of a study of early T cells in non-severe SARS-CoV-2 infection. TCRdb reanalysed the 5' RACE reads using MiXCR and keeps one entry per CDR3 protein. Among roughly 25,000 distinct CDR3 sequences, 4% to 4.5% were seen once, and the ten largest hold about 4.4%. The source material was whole blood. These receptors all stem from an adult who was a healthcare worker with PCR-confirmed SARS-CoV-2 infection or an uninfected control (not recorded which). Each CDR3 is given with its conserved first and last residue. Each record gives: J gene, CDR3 length, clone size, D gene, V gene, CDR3 DNA, CDR3 protein. D genes are given only for firm matches. Clone size is shown for a subset of rows, as once, few, many or a class of expanded clone.

TRBJ2-2 16 many . TRBV3-1 TGTGCCAGCAGCCACGGGATTCCCCAAAACACCGGGGAGCTGTTTTTT CASSHGIPQNTGELFF
TRBJ1-1 14 medium-sized TRBD1 TRBV9 TGTGCCAGCAGCGTCCGGGACAGCAACACTGAAGCTTTCTTT CASSVRDSNTEAFF
TRBJ1-4 16 many . TRBV10-3 TGTGCCATCAGTGAGTCTAAACAGGGCCATAATGAAAAACTGTTTTTT CAISESKQGHNEKLFF
TRBJ2-2 10 few . TRBV7-6 TGTGCCAGCAGCCGTGGGGAGCTGTTTTTT CASSRGELFF
TRBJ1-1 14 many TRBD1 TRBV28 TGTGCCAGCAGACCCACAGGGGGCCGCACTGAAGCTTTCTTT CASRPTGGRTEAFF
TRBJ2-1 14 . TRBD2 TRBV20-1 TGCAGTGCTAGATCGCTAGCGGATAACAATGAGCAGTTCTTC CSARSLADNNEQFF
TRBJ1-1 13 many . TRBV29-1 TGCAGCGTTGACCCTACGGGGGGAACTGAAGCTTTCTTT CSVDPTGGTEAFF
TRBJ2-1 14 many . TRBV7-9 TGTGCCAGCAGCTTGCAGACTGGACAGAATGAGCAGTTCTTC CASSLQTGQNEQFF
TRBJ1-1 16 few . TRBV2 TGTGCCAGCAGTTACTCTTTGACAGAATCGAACACTGAAGCTTTCTTT CASSYSLTESNTEAFF
TRBJ2-2 12 many . TRBV29-1 TGCAGCGCTCAGGGCGGGACCGGGGAGCTGTTTTTT CSAQGGTGELFF
TRBJ1-5 14 many . TRBV6-1 TGTGCCAGCAGGGAGACAGAAAGGGCGCTGCCCCAGCATTTT CASRETERALPQHF
TRBJ1-1 17 . TRBD1 TRBV7-2 TGTGCCAGCAGCTTACGGGGACAGCGGCGCATGAACACTGAAGCTTTCTTT CASSLRGQRRMNTEAFF
TRBJ2-3 13 medium-sized . TRBV19 TGTGCCAGTAGTAGGGTGGAAGCAGATACGCAGTATTTT CASSRVEADTQYF
TRBJ2-3 15 few . TRBV2 TGTGCCAGCAGTGAAGAAAATCAGGGGGGAGATACGCAGTATTTT CASSEENQGGDTQYF
TRBJ2-3 14 many . TRBV3-1 TGTGCCAGCAGCCAGCGGACTAGCACAGATACGCAGTATTTT CASSQRTSTDTQYF
TRBJ2-5 15 many TRBD2 TRBV3-1 TGTGCCAGCAGCCTAAGGACGGCGGGAGAAGAGACCCAGTACTTC CASSLRTAGEETQYF
TRBJ2-1 15 medium-sized TRBD2 TRBV12-3/TRBV12-4 TGTGCCAGCAGTTTAGGAGGGACTAGCAAGAATGAGCAGTTCTTC CASSLGGTSKNEQFF
TRBJ2-5 16 many TRBD2 TRBV7-9 TGTGCCAGCAGCTTAGGACTAGCGGGAGGCACGGAGACCCAGTACTTC CASSLGLAGGTETQYF
TRBJ2-6 15 few . TRBV2 TGTGCCAGCAGTATACACCCCTCTGGGGCCAACGTCCTGACTTTC CASSIHPSGANVLTF
TRBJ2-2 15 many TRBD1 TRBV20-1 TGCAGTGCTCGTCCCGGGACAGAGAACACCGGGGAGCTGTTTTTT CSARPGTENTGELFF
TRBJ2-7 15 many TRBD2 TRBV10-3 TGTGCCATCAGTGACGGTAGCGGGAGGGCCGGGGAGCAGTACTTC CAISDGSGRAGEQYF
TRBJ1-1 13 . . TRBV20-1 TGCAGTGCTCACCGGGATCGGGGAACTGAAGCTTTCTTT CSAHRDRGTEAFF
TRBJ1-1 15 many . TRBV10-3 TGTGCCATCAGTAAAATACATGACGGGGACCCTGAAGCTTTCTTT CAISKIHDGDPEAFF
TRBJ1-6 16 many . TRBV10-3 TGTGCCATCAGTGCCGCAGGCGGGGGTCATAATTCACCCCTCCACTTT CAISAAGGGHNSPLHF
TRBJ2-7 14 many . TRBV21-1 TGTGCCAGCACCTCTCATGGCGCCTTCGTGCAGCAGTACTTC CASTSHGAFVQQYF
TRBJ2-1 17 many . TRBV7-8 TGTGCCAGCAGTCTTCTGGAGAGGGAGAATCCCTACAATGAGCAGTTCTTC CASSLLERENPYNEQFF
TRBJ2-5 15 few TRBD2 TRBV30 TGTGCCTGGAGTGCCCTAGCGGGAGGGGAAGAGACCCAGTACTTC CAWSALAGGEETQYF
TRBJ2-1 13 few . TRBV30 TGTGCCTGGGGGATGAGCTCCTACAATGAGCAGTTCTTC CAWGMSSYNEQFF
TRBJ2-1 16 few TRBD2 TRBV5-4 TGTGCCAGCAGTCAACCCGGGACTAGCTCCTACAATGAGCAGTTCTTC CASSQPGTSSYNEQFF
TRBJ1-1 14 . . TRBV7-9 TGTGCCAGCAGCTTTGGGGGGCGTGGAACTGAAGCTTTCTTT CASSFGGRGTEAFF
TRBJ1-4 13 many . TRBV28 TGTGCCAGCATGACACCAACTAATGAAAAACTGTTTTTT CASMTPTNEKLFF
TRBJ1-6 14 few . TRBV14 TGTGCCAGCAGCCAAGACATCTCCAATTCACCCCTCCACTTT CASSQDISNSPLHF
TRBJ2-7 14 many TRBD2 TRBV4-2 TGTGCCAGCAGCCAGGGACTAGAAAACGACGAGCAGTACTTC CASSQGLENDEQYF
TRBJ2-7 19 . TRBD2 TRBV12-3/TRBV12-4 TGTGCCAGCAGTTTACGTCCGTTCCTAGCGGGAGGGGGGACCTACGAGCAGTACTTC CASSLRPFLAGGGTYEQYF
TRBJ1-1 11 medium-sized . TRBV24-1 TGTGCCACCGGGACGGGCACTGAAGCTTTCTTT CATGTGTEAFF
TRBJ2-5 12 . . TRBV15 TGTGCCACCAGCAGAGATCAGGAGACCCAGTACTTC CATSRDQETQYF
TRBJ2-1 14 many . TRBV24-1 TGTGCCACCAGTGATGGGGACTCTGGAAATGAGCAGTTCTTC CATSDGDSGNEQFF
TRBJ2-5 11 many . TRBV18 TGTGCCAGCTCACGAGAAGAGACCCAGTACTTC CASSREETQYF
TRBJ2-5 15 many . TRBV7-9 TGTGCCAGCAGCCTATCGAGCGGATACCAAGAGACCCAGTACTTC CASSLSSGYQETQYF
TRBJ1-1 13 . . TRBV7-9 TGTGCCAGCAGCTTGAGGGAGAGGGGAGAAGCTTTCTTT CASSLRERGEAFF
TRBJ2-3 13 medium-sized TRBD2 TRBV7-2 TGTGCCAGCAGCTTCCCTAGCGGGACGACGCAGTATTTT CASSFPSGTTQYF
TRBJ1-2 15 many TRBD1 TRBV12-3/TRBV12-4 TGTGCCAGCAGTTTATCCGGGACAGGAAACTATGGCTACACCTTC CASSLSGTGNYGYTF